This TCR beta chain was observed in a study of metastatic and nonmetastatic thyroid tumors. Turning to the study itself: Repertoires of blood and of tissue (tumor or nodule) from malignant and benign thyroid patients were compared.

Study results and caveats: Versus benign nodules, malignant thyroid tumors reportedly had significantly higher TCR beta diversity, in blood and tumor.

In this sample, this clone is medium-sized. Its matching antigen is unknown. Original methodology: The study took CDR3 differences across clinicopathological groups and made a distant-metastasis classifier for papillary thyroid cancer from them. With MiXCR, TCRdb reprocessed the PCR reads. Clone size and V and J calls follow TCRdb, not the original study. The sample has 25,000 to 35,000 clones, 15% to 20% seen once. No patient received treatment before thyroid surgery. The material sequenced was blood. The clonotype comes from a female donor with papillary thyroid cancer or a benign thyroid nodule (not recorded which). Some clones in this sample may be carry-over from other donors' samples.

CDR3 sequence reads: CASSSPKGQHF. CDR3 sequence (DNA): TGTGCCAGCAGTTCCCCGAAGGGTCAGCATTTT. The chain has TRBV28 and TRBJ1-5; D is undetermined. This CDR3 spans 11 amino acids. The germline V and J ends were trimmed by 4 bases and 13 bases, with 11 bases remaining between them. Germline V CDR1 and CDR2: MDHEN, SYDVKM. Based on the CDR3 plus reference TRBV28 and TRBJ1-5, the full variable domain is DVKVTQSSRYLVKRTGEKVFLECVQDMDHENMFWYRQDPGLGLRLIYFSYDVKMKEKGDIPEGYSVSREKKERFSLILESASTNQTSMYLCASSSPKGQHFGDGTRLSIL.